Listed here are 27 T cell receptor beta chains from one sample, sequenced in a study of cytomegalovirus exposure and HLA in healthy donors. Assay: immunoSEQ multiplex PCR; the TCRdb copy retains only in-frame clones and omits some. The sample carries 130,000 or so clones, 75% to 90% recorded once. The sequencing input was PBMCs. The receptors originated from a woman aged 25 to 39 in good health and CMV-seropositive.

The chain links TRBV6-1 to TRBJ2-7; 9 positions agree with TRBD2. The CDR3 runs 17 residues. The junction had 13 bases not matched to a gene; V was cut back by 4 bases and J by 3 bases. Germline loops: CDR1 MNHNS, CDR2 SASEGT. The CDR3 is CASSALEGLASVYEQYF. CDR3 bases: TGTGCCAGCAGTGCCTTAGAGGGACTAGCTAGTGTCTACGAGCAGTACTTC.

The chain has TRBV5-5 and TRBJ2-1, with D maybe TRBD1 (5 bases). V lost 0 bases and J lost 3, with 10 bases in between. The CDR3 loop spans 15 amino acids. Germline V gives CDR1 SGHKS, CDR2 YYEKEE (reference sequence). The CDR3 bases are TGTGCCAGCAGCTTGGACAGGCCCTTCTACAATGAGCAGTTCTTC. Translated, it gives CASSLDRPFYNEQFF.

In nucleotides, the CDR3 is TGCGCCAGCAGCTCCGGGACTAGCGGGAGTGTCGCAGATACGCAGTATTTT. This sequence encodes CASSSGTSGSVADTQYF. The V call is TRBV5-1, the J call TRBJ2-3; TRBD2 matches 14 bases. Unmatched junction bases numbered 7, after V lost 3 bases and J lost 4 bases. CDR1 and CDR2 (germline): SGHRS, YFSETQ. CDR3 length: 17 residues.

V usage is TRBV19 and J usage is TRBJ1-1; TRBD1 agrees at 7 bases. The ends lost 6 bases at V and 3 bases at J; junction bases unmatched: 4. Per germline, CDR1 LNHDA and CDR2 SQIVND (reference sequence). This CDR3 has 13 amino acids. DNA of the CDR3: TGTGCCAGTAGCAAACAGGGGCACACTGAAGCTTTCTTT. It yields the protein CASSKQGHTEAFF.

The gene calls are TRBV4-1 and TRBJ1-2, with a possible D match to TRBD1 (6 bases). Germline V lookup: CDR1 MGHRA, CDR2 YSYEKL. The CDR3 spans 16 residues. The V end was cut by 0 bases, the J end by 1 base, with 12 bases between. CDR3 residues: CASSQEGAGINYGYTF. CDR3 DNA sequence: TGCGCCAGCAGCCAAGAGGGGGCCGGAATTAACTATGGCTACACCTTC.

V and J are TRBV5-1 and TRBJ2-5, with a tentative D call TRBD2 (5 bases). The germline gives CDR1 SGHRS, CDR2 YFSETQ. The V and J ends lost 3 bases and 4 bases respectively, with 13 bases between them. The CDR3 runs 14 residues. The CDR3 is CASSSGVAGETQYF. As DNA, the CDR3 is TGCGCCAGCAGCTCTGGAGTGGCGGGAGAGACCCAGTACTTC.

The CDR3 loop reads CASSESRTSGPDNEQFF. The CDR3 region has the DNA TGCGCCAGCAGTGAGTCGAGAACGAGCGGGCCGGATAATGAGCAGTTCTTC. The chain uses TRBV10-2 and TRBJ2-1; tentative D call: TRBD2 (6 bases). Germline V CDR1 and CDR2: WSHSY, SAAADI. The ends were cut back, 0 bases at V and 7 bases at J, with 19 bases in the middle. This CDR3 has 17 residues.

The rearrangement joins TRBV10-1 to TRBJ1-5; 7 bases map to TRBD1. This CDR3 contains 16 residues. Germline V lookup: CDR1 WNHNN, CDR2 SYGVQD (reference sequence). Unmatched junction bases numbered 12, after V lost 6 bases and J lost 4 bases. As DNA, the CDR3 is TGCGCCAGCAGGGTGACAGGGACGGCTAATAATCAGCCCCAGCATTTT. Residues: CASRVTGTANNQPQHF.

This chain uses TRBV20-1 with TRBJ1-2; no clear D. V was clipped by 3 bases and J by 7 bases, with 3 bases between them. This CDR3 has 9 amino acids. CDR1 DFQATT and CDR2 SNEGSKA come from the germline V gene (reference sequence). The DNA for the CDR3 is TGCAGTGCTAGCTGTGGCTACACCTTC. Its protein is CSASCGYTF.

The chain combines TRBV7-7 with TRBJ2-1, with a tentative D call TRBD1 (5 bases). The V gene's germline CDR1 is SSHAT and CDR2 FNYEAQ (reference sequence). CDR3 size: 16 residues. Trimming removed 5 bases at V and 2 bases at J, with 16 bases between. Here the CDR3 reads CASSPGWTETYNEQFF. CDR3 coding DNA: TGTGCCAGCAGCCCAGGGTGGACGGAGACCTACAATGAGCAGTTCTTC. Filled out from reference TRBV7-7 and TRBJ2-1, the complete variable domain reads GAGVSQSPRYKVTKRGQDVTLRCDPISSHATLYWYQQALGQGPEFLTYFNYEAQPDKSGLPSDRFSAERPEGSISTLTIQRTEQRDSAMYRCASSPGWTETYNEQFFGPGTRLTVL.

The CDR3 sequence is CASIRDRGAYEQYF. For the CDR3, the DNA is TGTGCCAGCATAAGGGACAGGGGCGCCTACGAGCAGTACTTC. The chain uses TRBV2 and TRBJ2-7, with 10 bases aligning to TRBD1. Germline values: CDR1 SNHLY, CDR2 FYNNEI. The CDR3 is 14 residues long. J gave up 2 bases and V 7 bases, and 5 bases lay outside the gene matches.

The rearrangement links TRBV4-2 to TRBJ1-1; 9 bases agree with TRBD1. Germline loops: CDR1 LGHNA, CDR2 YNFKEQ. Trimming cost V 4 bases and J 5 bases; bases outside gene matches: 8. This CDR3 has 15 amino acids. The CDR3 loop is CASSLLQGALTEAFF. DNA for the CDR3: TGTGCCAGCAGCCTCCTACAGGGGGCGCTGACTGAAGCTTTCTTT.

The J gene is TRBJ2-3, the V gene TRBV6-5; D is unresolved. V dropped 0 bases and J dropped 1 base, with 5 bases sitting between them. CDR3 length: 14 residues. Per germline, CDR1 MNHEY and CDR2 SVGAGI. Here the CDR3 DNA reads TGTGCCAGCAGTTACTCGAGCGGCACAGATACGCAGTATTTT. Translation gives CASSYSSGTDTQYF.

The genes are TRBV4-1 and TRBJ2-7; 7 bases match TRBD1. CDR3 size: 14 residues. Germline loops: CDR1 MGHRA, CDR2 YSYEKL. V shed 1 base, J shed 6 bases, and the junction held 6 bases outside the gene matches. The CDR3 nucleotides read TGCGCCAGCAGCCAAGGGGGACAGTGGGGCGAGCAGTACTTC. Protein sequence: CASSQGGQWGEQYF.

CDR3: CASSLGSGKLFF. The CDR3 DNA follows: TGTGCCAGCAGCCTGGGCAGCGGAAAACTGTTTTTT. The chain employs TRBV7-6 and TRBJ1-4; the D is unclear. The germline V gene encodes CDR1 SGHVS and CDR2 FNYEAQ. V lost 5 bases and J lost 10, with 11 bases in between. This CDR3 is 12 amino acids long.

V gene TRBV11-2 combines with J gene TRBJ2-5; TRBD1 is a possible D gene (6 bases). The CDR3 runs 17 residues. Germline V gene data show CDR1 as SGHAT and CDR2 as FQNNGV. Trimming pared 5 bases from V and 4 bases from J, leaving 23 bases between. CDR3 bases: TGTGCCAGCAGCCCCCTTGCCCTACCAGGGGATGGAGAGACCCAGTACTTC. It translates to CASSPLALPGDGETQYF.

This clone was recorded a few times. The V gene is TRBV23-1, the J gene TRBJ2-1, with D tentatively TRBD2 (6 bases). TRBV23-1 is classed as an ORF, of uncertain function. This CDR3 has 17 amino acids. The V and J ends lost 2 bases and 5 bases respectively, with 19 bases between them. This CDR3 is CASSQGRGRAPDNEQFF. The CDR3 coding sequence is TGCGCCAGCAGTCAAGGGCGGGGCAGGGCGCCAGACAATGAGCAGTTCTTC.

The gene calls are TRBV15 and TRBJ2-3; TRBD2 agrees at 7 bases. V shed 5 bases and J 0 bases; nucleotides not matched to a gene: 11. CDR3 size: 17 residues. CDR1 is LNHNV and CDR2 is YYDKDF in the germline V gene (reference sequence). The CDR3 nucleotides read TGTGCCACCAGCGCCCCGGGGAGGGGCAAGAGCACAGATACGCAGTATTTT. This translates into CATSAPGRGKSTDTQYF.

The chain links TRBV18 to TRBJ2-5, with TRBD1 matching over 11 bases. This CDR3 has 17 residues. Germline-derived CDR1 and CDR2 are KGHSH and LQKENI. Trimming took 3 bases from V and 2 from J; bases not matched to a gene: 8. CDR3 residues: CASSPGQGEAPQETQYF. CDR3 in DNA: TGTGCCAGCTCACCGGGACAGGGGGAGGCTCCTCAAGAGACCCAGTACTTC.

The chain recombines TRBV7-2 with TRBJ2-2; 7 positions agree with TRBD1. With 1 base clipped from V and 7 bases from J, the junction kept 6 bases outside the gene matches. Per the germline V gene, CDR1 is SGHTA and CDR2 is FQGNSA. This CDR3 region has 15 residues. The CDR3 nucleotides are TGTGCCAGCAGCTTAGTGGTAGGGGGCGTCGGGGAGCTGTTTTTT. Protein product: CASSLVVGGVGELFF.

This chain joins TRBV5-6 and TRBJ2-1, with 10 bases aligning to TRBD2. The CDR3 has 15 amino acids. The V gene's germline CDR1 is SGHDT and CDR2 YYEEEE. The V gene end was trimmed by 5 bases and the J gene end by 4 bases; junction bases not matched to a gene: 6. The CDR3 spells CASSFGLAVYNEQFF. The CDR3 DNA is TGTGCCAGCAGTTTCGGACTAGCGGTTTACAATGAGCAGTTCTTC. Full variable domain (outside the CDR3, taken from reference TRBV5-6 and TRBJ2-1): DAGVTQSPTHLIKTRGQQVTLRCSPKSGHDTVSWYQQALGQGPQFIFQYYEEEERQRGNFPDRFSGHQFPNYSSELNVNALLLGDSALYLCASSFGLAVYNEQFFGPGTRLTVL.

The chain links TRBV2 to TRBJ2-3, with 13 bases aligning to TRBD2. The CDR3 length is 16 residues. The J segment lost 5 bases and the V segment lost 5 bases, leaving 7 bases of the junction unmatched. From germline, CDR1 is SNHLY and CDR2 FYNNEI. CDR3: CASSLTSGGAKDTQYF. CDR3 nucleotides: TGTGCCAGCAGTCTAACTAGCGGGGGGGCCAAAGATACGCAGTATTTT.

The chain is built from TRBV7-2 and TRBJ2-7; D gene uncertain. The CDR3 contains 13 residues. V was trimmed by 5 bases and J by 0 bases, leaving 8 bases between them. CDR1 and CDR2 from the germline V gene are SGHTA and FQGNSA. CDR3 protein: CASSLESSYEQYF. In nucleotides, the CDR3 is TGTGCCAGCAGCCTCGAGAGCTCCTACGAGCAGTACTTC.

This chain joins TRBV5-5 and TRBJ2-7; perhaps TRBD1 as D (6 bases). The CDR3 contains 14 residues. CDR1 is SGHKS, CDR2 YYEKEE, per germline (reference sequence). With 5 bases removed from V and 2 bases from J, the gap between germline ends came to 14 bases. This chain's CDR3 is CASRSGTHPYEQYF. The CDR3 nucleotides are TGTGCCAGCAGGTCAGGGACACATCCCTACGAGCAGTACTTC.

The chain employs TRBV7-6 and TRBJ2-7, with TRBD2 matching over 10 bases. CDR3 size: 15 residues. J lost 5 bases, V lost 6 bases, and 10 bases had no gene match. Germline V gene lookup returns CDR1 SGHVS and CDR2 FNYEAQ. CDR3 nucleotide sequence: TGTGCCAGCAGATCCTTCAAGCGGGAGGGCAACGAGCAGTACTTC. It encodes CASRSFKREGNEQYF. Full variable domain (missing parts from reference TRBV7-6 and TRBJ2-7): GAGVSQSPRYKVTKRGQDVALRCDPISGHVSLYWYRQALGQGPEFLTYFNYEAQQDKSGLPNDRFSAERPEGSISTLTIQRTEQRDSAMYRCASRSFKREGNEQYFGPGTRLTVT.

The rearrangement uses TRBV5-4 and TRBJ2-7; tentatively, D is TRBD1 (6 bases). Deletions cut 0 bases from V and 6 bases from J, with 22 bases between. Per the germline V gene, CDR1 is SGHNT and CDR2 is YYREEE (reference sequence). The CDR3 is 17 amino acids. In DNA form, the CDR3 reads TGTGCCAGCAGCTTGGGCGCGATGTCTGGGGGCGTTTCCGAGCAGTACTTC. It yields the protein CASSLGAMSGGVSEQYF.

The V gene is TRBV5-1, the J gene TRBJ2-4, with TRBD2 identical over 9 bases. The J segment lost 0 bases and the V segment lost 3 bases, leaving 4 bases of the junction unmatched. The CDR3 totals 16 residues. Germline V gene lookup returns CDR1 SGHRS and CDR2 YFSETQ. The CDR3 DNA reads TGCGCCAGCAGCTCCCTAGCGGGACTAGCCAAAAACATTCAGTACTTC. Amino acids: CASSSLAGLAKNIQYF. The complete variable domain, with remaining parts taken from reference TRBV5-1 and TRBJ2-4, reads KAGVTQTPRYLIKTRGQQVTLSCSPISGHRSVSWYQQTPGQGLQFLFEYFSETQRNKGNFPGRFSGRQFSNSRSEMNVSTLELGDSALYLCASSSLAGLAKNIQYFGAGTRLSVL.